These 32 T cell receptor beta chains came from one sample sequenced in a study of CXCR3-negative and CXCR3-positive naive CD8 T cells. cDNA libraries for TRB were generated by 5' RACE incorporating UMI labels. Reprocessing the 5' RACE reads, TCRdb reports a single entry for every CDR3 protein and omits DNA. The table counts over 8,000 distinct CDR3 sequences; 2% to 2.5% lies in the top ten. The sequenced sample was naive CXCR3- CD8+ T cells from blood. Subset given: CD45RO-CCR7+CD27+CD95- naive CD8+ T cells lacking CXCR3 (TNR3-). These receptors were obtained from a human donor in good health. Some clones in this sample may be carry-over from other donors' samples.

Frequency places this clonotype as medium-sized (0.01 to 0.1%). The rearrangement links TRBV20-1 to TRBJ1-1; TCRdb returns TRBD1, unconfirmable since there is no DNA. Germline V CDR1 and CDR2: DFQATT, SNEGSKA (reference sequence). The CDR3 has 14 amino acids. CDR3: CSAFNRGMNTEAFF.

In terms of frequency, this clonotype is medium-sized (0.01 to 0.1%). The chain is built from TRBV27 and TRBJ2-7; lacking DNA, the TRBD2 call made by TCRdb goes unchecked. Germline CDR1 and CDR2: MNHEY and SMNVEV (reference sequence). This CDR3 region has 16 residues. CDR3 loop: CASSFTPGLANYEQYF.

The chain links TRBV25-1 to TRBJ2-1. The length of the CDR3 is 14 residues. Germline assignment: CDR1 MGHDK and CDR2 SYGVNS. The chain's CDR3 is CASSVMTQYNEQFF.

This clonotype ranks as medium-sized (0.01 to 0.1%) in terms of frequency. The chain is built from TRBV4-3 and TRBJ2-1; the TCRdb call, TRBD2, lacks DNA for checking. The CDR3 totals 20 residues. The V gene's germline CDR1 is LGHNA and CDR2 YSLEER. CDR3 sequence reads: CASSQKGLAGTKSSYNEQFF.

This clonotype is identified as medium-sized (0.01 to 0.1%) from frequency. V gene TRBV29-1 combines with J gene TRBJ2-7; absent DNA, TCRdb's TRBD1 call cannot be checked. Germline assignment: CDR1 SQVTM and CDR2 ANQGSEA. This CDR3 contains 11 residues. The CDR3 loop is CSVDWGREQYF.

The CDR3 loop reads CSAVPQDRVWGKETQYF. The chain employs TRBV29-1 and TRBJ2-5; there is no DNA to check the TCRdb D call of TRBD1. In germline, CDR1 is SQVTM, CDR2 ANQGSEA. The CDR3 consists of 17 residues.

The chain couples TRBV29-1 to TRBJ1-1; TCRdb gives TRBD1 as the D gene, but with no DNA this cannot be confirmed. The germline V gene has CDR1 SQVTM and CDR2 ANQGSEA. The CDR3 contains 13 residues. The CDR3 region is CSVLGQMSAEAFF.

This clonotype is labeled medium-sized based on frequency. The chain links TRBV5-1 to TRBJ2-3; the TCRdb D gene call, TRBD2, has no DNA to confirm it. Germline assignment: CDR1 SGHRS and CDR2 YFSETQ. CDR3 length: 17 residues. CDR3 loop: CASSAALVAGSTDTQYF.

The chain uses TRBV28 and TRBJ2-3. The CDR3 contains 12 residues. CDR1 is MDHEN and CDR2 is SYDVKM in the germline V gene. CDR3 sequence: CASSLIGDTQYF.

V and J are TRBV6-2 or TRBV6-3 and TRBJ1-2; the TRBD1 assignment by TCRdb is unverifiable without DNA. CDR3 length: 11 residues. Germline V gene data show CDR1 as MNHEY and CDR2 as SVGEGT. The CDR3 protein is CASSDPGGYTF.

The chain carries TRBV4-1 and TRBJ2-5; TCRdb's D gene call, TRBD2, goes unchecked for lack of DNA. The CDR3 is 16 residues long. Looked up from germline, CDR1 is MGHRA and CDR2 is YSYEKL. The CDR3 sequence is CASSQVLAGAGETQYF.

The chain recombines TRBV29-1 with TRBJ1-1. CDR1 SQVTM and CDR2 ANQGSEA come from the germline V gene. The length of the CDR3 is 11 residues. CDR3 in amino acids: CSVIRDTEAFF. The full variable domain, its missing parts supplied by reference TRBV29-1 and TRBJ1-1, is SAVISQKPSRDICQRGTSLTIQCQVDSQVTMMFWYRQQPGQSLTLIATANQGSEATYESGFVIDKFPISRPNLTFSTLTVSNMSPEDSSIYLCSVIRDTEAFFGQGTRLTVV.

The chain joins TRBV29-1 to TRBJ1-2; the TCRdb D gene call, TRBD1, has no DNA to confirm it. The germline gives CDR1 SQVTM, CDR2 ANQGSEA. CDR3 size: 13 residues. This chain's CDR3 is CSVDSVRGYGYTF.

This rearrangement joins TRBV7-9 to TRBJ1-5. CDR3 size: 16 residues. Germline-derived CDR1 and CDR2 are SEHNR and FQNEAQ (reference sequence). The CDR3 is CASSSQQRSLGQPQHF.

This rearrangement joins TRBV18 to TRBJ2-3. This CDR3 has 11 residues. The germline CDR1 and CDR2 sequences are KGHSH and LQKENI. The CDR3 protein is CASSQGDTQYF. The full variable domain, rest sourced from reference TRBV18 and TRBJ2-3, is NAGVMQNPRHLVRRRGQEARLRCSPMKGHSHVYWYRQLPEEGLKFMVYLQKENIIDESGMPKERFSAEFPKEGPSILRIQQVVRGDSAAYFCASSQGDTQYFGPGTRLTVL.

The chain joins TRBV19 to TRBJ2-2. This CDR3 contains 15 residues. Germline V CDR1 and CDR2: LNHDA, SQIVND (reference sequence). The CDR3 protein is CASIAMIGFTGELFF.

According to its frequency, this clonotype is medium-sized. J is TRBJ2-1 and V is TRBV20-1; the D gene TCRdb calls, TRBD1, cannot be checked with no DNA. In germline, CDR1 is DFQATT, CDR2 SNEGSKA (reference sequence). CDR3 size: 13 residues. CDR3 sequence reads: CSASPLGVDEQFF.

Its frequency marks this clonotype as medium-sized. V and J are TRBV7-9 and TRBJ1-3; TCRdb's D gene call, TRBD1, goes unchecked for lack of DNA. The germline V gene has CDR1 SEHNR and CDR2 FQNEAQ (reference sequence). CDR3 length: 14 residues. This CDR3 reads CASRGATSGNTIYF. Full variable domain (remainder filled in from reference TRBV7-9 and TRBJ1-3): DTGVSQNPRHKITKRGQNVTFRCDPISEHNRLYWYRQTLGQGPEFLTYFQNEAQLEKSRLLSDRFSAERPKGSFSTLEIQRTEQGDSAMYLCASRGATSGNTIYFGEGSWLTVV.

The CDR3: CASSLGASGSSYNEQFF. The chain links TRBV28 to TRBJ2-1; TCRdb's D call of TRBD2 is untestable without DNA. Germline values: CDR1 MDHEN, CDR2 SYDVKM. The CDR3 sequence is 17 residues long.

V and J are TRBV29-1 and TRBJ2-1; lacking DNA, the TRBD1 call made by TCRdb goes unchecked. The CDR3 spans 11 residues. Looked up from germline, CDR1 is SQVTM and CDR2 is ANQGSEA. This CDR3 is CSGLLGNEQFF.

CDR3 in amino acids: CSGVDGDSYEQYF. The rearrangement joins TRBV29-1 to TRBJ2-7. The CDR3 runs 13 residues. The V gene's germline CDR1 is SQVTM and CDR2 ANQGSEA.

CDR3 loop: CASSLSDLYGYTF. The J gene is TRBJ1-2, the V gene TRBV28. The CDR3 loop spans 13 amino acids. Germline V gene sequence: CDR1 MDHEN, CDR2 SYDVKM.

The V call is TRBV29-1, the J call TRBJ1-1. Per the germline V gene, CDR1 is SQVTM and CDR2 is ANQGSEA. This CDR3 has 12 residues. The CDR3 loop reads CSVDSQNTEAFF.

The chain recombines TRBV29-1 with TRBJ2-1; with no DNA, the TCRdb D assignment of TRBD2 cannot be verified. Germline CDR1 reads SQVTM; CDR2 reads ANQGSEA. The CDR3 totals 14 residues. CDR3 residues: CSVAGLAGGYEQFF.

By frequency, this clonotype is medium-sized. This chain links TRBV7-9 with TRBJ2-7. The CDR3 consists of 11 residues. Germline V CDR1 and CDR2: SEHNR, FQNEAQ (reference sequence). The CDR3 region is CASSPLHEQYF.

The chain couples TRBV19 to TRBJ2-2; TCRdb reports TRBD1, a call that lacks DNA to check it against. In germline, CDR1 is LNHDA, CDR2 SQIVND (reference sequence). The CDR3 loop spans 20 amino acids. CDR3 residues: CASSTKAPPHPPTNTGELFF.

The chain couples TRBV21-1 to TRBJ2-5; the TRBD1 assignment by TCRdb is unverifiable without DNA. TRBV21-1 is a known pseudogene. This CDR3 contains 12 residues. This CDR3 reads CASKPCGETQYF.

This chain connects TRBV15 to TRBJ2-1; the TRBD1 assignment by TCRdb is unverifiable without DNA. CDR1 and CDR2 (germline): LNHNV, YYDKDF (reference sequence). CDR3 length: 15 residues. The CDR3 loop reads CATSRDLKGPNEQFF.

The V and J genes are TRBV6-6 and TRBJ2-1; TCRdb selects TRBD2, and the lack of DNA leaves this call unchecked. CDR1 MNHNY and CDR2 SVGAGI come from the germline V gene (reference sequence). The length of the CDR3 is 18 residues. The CDR3 region is CASSYSTVTSGRVDEQFF.

The J gene is TRBJ2-1, the V gene TRBV19. Germline V gene sequence: CDR1 LNHDA, CDR2 SQIVND (reference sequence). The CDR3 spans 14 residues. This chain's CDR3 is CASNGGVTYNEQFF.

Measured by frequency, this clonotype is medium-sized. The CDR3 is CASSRDRYYEQYF. The rearrangement joins TRBV2 to TRBJ2-7; TCRdb selects TRBD1, and the lack of DNA leaves this call unchecked. The CDR3 loop spans 13 amino acids. Germline V gives CDR1 SNHLY, CDR2 FYNNEI. The variable domain in full, completed from reference TRBV2 and TRBJ2-7, reads EPEVTQTPSHQVTQMGQEVILRCVPISNHLYFYWYRQILGQKVEFLVSFYNNEISEKSEIFDDQFSVERPDGSNFTLKIRSTKLEDSAMYFCASSRDRYYEQYFGPGTRLTVT.

The chain combines TRBV10-3 with TRBJ1-1. In germline, CDR1 is ENHRY, CDR2 SYGVKD. The CDR3 length is 14 residues. Here the CDR3 reads CATDLGEGINEAFF.